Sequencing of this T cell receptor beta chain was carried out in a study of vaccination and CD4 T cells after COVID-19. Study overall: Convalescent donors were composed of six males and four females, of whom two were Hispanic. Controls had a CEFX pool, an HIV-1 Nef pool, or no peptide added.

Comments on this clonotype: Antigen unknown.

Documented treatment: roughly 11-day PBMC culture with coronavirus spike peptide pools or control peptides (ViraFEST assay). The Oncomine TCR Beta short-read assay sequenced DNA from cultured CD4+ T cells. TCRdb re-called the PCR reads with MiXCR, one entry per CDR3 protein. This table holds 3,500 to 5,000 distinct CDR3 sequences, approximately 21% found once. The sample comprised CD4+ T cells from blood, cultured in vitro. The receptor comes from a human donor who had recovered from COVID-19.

The CDR3 region is CSATIGTGSSPLHF. The DNA of the CDR3 is TGCAGTGCTACCATCGGGACAGGGTCTTCACCCCTCCACTTT. J is TRBJ1-6 and V is TRBV20-1, with 9 positions matching TRBD1. This CDR3 contains 14 residues. Germline CDR1 reads DFQATT; CDR2 reads SNEGSKA (reference sequence). With 4 bases clipped from V and 9 bases from J, the junction kept 7 bases outside the gene matches.